This entry features one T cell receptor (beta chain) sequence. Its binding antigen is unknown. Base qualities are missing; no much larger clone stands one base away. TCR CDR3 regions were amplified from genomic DNA by multiplex PCR using the deep immunoSEQ assay. For each cell subset, the extracted genomic DNA was distributed evenly across all wells of several immunoSEQ 96-well plates, and each plate served as one replicate. For sorted subsets, about 200 ng genomic DNA, equal to 25,000 to 35,000 T cell genomes, was loaded into each replicate PCR. Purified libraries were measured with a Qubit 3.0 fluorometer, size-checked on a Bioanalyzer 2100, and measured again with the KAPA Library Quantification kit. Every immunoSEQ 96-well plate was sequenced on a dedicated single-read 150-cycle Illumina NextSeq 550 flow cell. From the authors' description of their analysis: The immunoSEQ output contained only junctional sequences without quality scores, so filtering could not match that applied to full-length reads. To assign V/J genes and CDR3, sequences were annotated using PyIR, a Python wrapper for IgBLAST v1.9, with IMGT germline references. Any read was removed if the V/J assignment was weak (E-value above 1e-6), the CDR3 was missing, or the read contained stop codons, out-of-frame junctions, or ambiguous translated residues. V3J clonotypes were defined as sequences sharing an identical inferred V gene, J gene, and CDR3 amino acid sequence. The percentage overlap between two repertoires was calculated by dividing the number of shared unique clonotypes by the size of the smaller repertoire. Repertoire richness was assessed with RTK rarefaction, the Chao1 estimator, and Recon v2.1 estimates of unobserved clonotypes. OLGA was used to compute generation probabilities for all TCRbeta clonotypes that the gDNA method yielded from four donors. This immuneACCESS table, as held by TCRdb, lists in-frame sequences with V and J called but not all clones. Of the missing ones, under half trace to an unresolved V gene in checked studies; the others have no known cause. The V and J calls and clone size are taken from that table; D and trimming were inferred from the DNA. For this sample there are under 1,100,000 clones; 75% appear just once. The ten largest make up over 1.3% of the sample.

Donors were healthy HIV-negative adults with no recently reported acute infections or vaccinations. All donors were Caucasian adults living in Nashville, Tennessee, USA. CD4+ T cells were enriched by magnetic negative selection; naive cells were then positively selected on CD45RA, and the negative fraction formed the memory subset. Blood was obtained by leukapheresis, after which PBMCs were separated by Ficoll-Histopaque density gradient centrifugation and cryopreserved in liquid nitrogen vapor phase. Analytical flow cytometry was used to check the purity and quantity of each magnetically sorted T cell population. Genomic DNA was isolated from each sorted fraction and quantified by UV absorbance on a Nanodrop 2000c. The data derive from a study of shared clonotypes between healthy human individuals (dated by TCRdb to the early 2020s). Regarding the research as a whole: Two women and a few men aged 18 to 49 years were included in the cohort. Leukapheresis yielded between about 0.85 and 9 billion PBMCs per donor. For each donor, CD4 naive and CD4 memory were each given three plates, CD8 naive was given two plates, and CD8 memory was given one plate. Libraries were prepared and TCR repertoires were sequenced by different laboratories using diverse techniques, in order to increase sequencing depth and limit assay-specific biases. The study deeply sequenced blood TCR repertoires of five healthy adults to estimate repertoire size and the extent of clonotype sharing between individuals. Overall study results and their limits: Sampling was limited to blood, and TCR repertoires in tissue likely differ from TCR repertoires in blood. Pairwise subsampling led to the expectation that sequencing depth would affect the degree of clonotype sharing among donors. Sharing across several donors was observed for approximately 4.6% of naive CD4, about 4% of naive CD8, about 2.3% of memory CD4, and about 0.4% of memory CD8 clonotypes. Compared with non-shared clonotypes, the clonotypes found in all four sorted-subset donors had higher generation probabilities. Larger estimated clonotype richness was generally found for naive subsets than for memory subsets. The small number of donors limited the genetic and exposure-history diversity represented. Even with the large sequencing depth, rarefaction of the sorted-subset datasets indicated that sequencing was incomplete.

CDR1 and CDR2 were assigned from the germline V gene as MGHDK and SYGVNS. There are 16 amino acids in the CDR3, from cysteine to phenylalanine inclusive. The sequence is cut down to CDR3 DNA, 48 bases in frame from base 1. Trimming at the junction amounts to 1 base on V and 1 base on J, and the germline ends lie 13 bases apart. This receptor was identified in a man aged 18-30 years in good health. Sequencing was performed on memory CD4+ T cells sorted from blood. The sample's cell subset or site, from its label and the paper: CD45RA-negative fraction. The V gene is TRBV25-1 and the J gene is TRBJ2-5; the D gene remains uncertain. The nucleotides read TGTGCCAGCAGTGAATCTGGGTGGGCTGTCCAAGAGACCCAGTACTTC. The encoded protein is CASSESGWAVQETQYF.